The sequence of this T cell receptor (beta chain) was determined in a study of blood T cell repertoires in COVID-19. Study in general: Nucleic acid was either cDNA or gDNA, and it came from T cells, B-cell-depleted T cells, or PBMCs.

Measured with immunoSEQ multiplex PCR; TCRdb has only the in-frame clones, and not every one. Of over 60,000 clones in the sample, 80% to 90% were seen once. The CDR3 extends over 15 amino acids. In germline, CDR1 is ENHRY, CDR2 SYGVKD. Trimming removed 3 bases from V and 5 bases from J; junction bases left unmatched: 7. The clonotype originates from a man aged 65 to 85 with active or convalescent COVID-19. Sequencing was carried out using peripheral blood. The chain couples TRBV10-3 to TRBJ2-1, with 7 bases identical to TRBD1. The CDR3 nucleotides read TGTGCCATCAGTGAAGAGCGACAGGGAAACAATGAGCAGTTCTTC. As protein: CAISEERQGNNEQFF.